One T cell receptor beta chain is described in this entry. The antigen remains undetermined. This entry belongs to a study of cytomegalovirus exposure and HLA in healthy donors. Across the study: The approximately 110 validation repertoires and the 666 first-cohort repertoires shared a platform, a later analysis reported. Findings and caveats of the study: There were a few CMV-associated chains whose specificity for CMV antigens was confirmed in vitro.

The trim removed 6 bases at V and 0 bases at J, leaving 8 bases unmatched. Looked up from germline, CDR1 is SGHNT and CDR2 is YYREEE (reference sequence). The CDR3 spans 16 residues. The method was immunoSEQ multiplex PCR; TCRdb's version includes in-frame clones alone and lacks a portion of them. Among some 170,000 clones listed, about 90% were seen once. The sequence was collected from a man aged 18 to 30 in good health and CMV-seropositive. The chain uses TRBV5-4 and TRBJ2-2, with 7 bases matching TRBD1. The specimen was PBMCs. The DNA for the CDR3 is TGTGCCAGCACCCCTAACAGGGGAACGAACACCGGGGAGCTGTTTTTT. Translation gives CASTPNRGTNTGELFF.